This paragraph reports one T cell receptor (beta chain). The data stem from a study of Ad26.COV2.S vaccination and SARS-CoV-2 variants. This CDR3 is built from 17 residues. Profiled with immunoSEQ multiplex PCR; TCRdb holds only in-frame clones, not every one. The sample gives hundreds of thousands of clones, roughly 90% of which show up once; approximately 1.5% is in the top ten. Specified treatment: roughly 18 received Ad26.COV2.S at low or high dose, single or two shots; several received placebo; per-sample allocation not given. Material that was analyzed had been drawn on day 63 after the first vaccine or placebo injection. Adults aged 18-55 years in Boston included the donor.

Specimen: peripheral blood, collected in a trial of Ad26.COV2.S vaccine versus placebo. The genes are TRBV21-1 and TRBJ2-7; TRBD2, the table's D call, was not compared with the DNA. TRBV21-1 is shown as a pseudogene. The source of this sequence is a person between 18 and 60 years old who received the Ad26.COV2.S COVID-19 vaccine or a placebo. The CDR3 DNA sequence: TGTGCCAGCAGCAACAGGACTAGCGGGGGACCCACCTACGAGCAGTACTTC. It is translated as CASSNRTSGGPTYEQYF.